This TCR beta chain was observed in a study of CD8 T cells in ankylosing spondylitis. General study findings and limits: Disease-associated clones were reportedly significantly overrepresented in matched ankylosing spondylitis synovial fluid. Ankylosing spondylitis blood appeared to carry a characteristic TCR beta motif of 7 or 8 highly homologous variants. Relatively rare in peripheral blood, disease-linked clones were also CD8+.

Via MiXCR, TCRdb re-called the 5' RACE reads, giving one row per CDR3 protein. The table records approximately 100,000 distinct CDR3 sequences, about 8% of them present only once. This clonotype has a count of ten or more. The target antigen is unknown. In germline, CDR1 is SGHTA, CDR2 FQGNSA. Trimming cost V 1 base and J 0 bases, with 13 bases left between them. The CDR3 is made up of 17 amino acids. Input material: blood, either unsorted or a sorted T cell fraction (not recorded which). The receptor's source is a male donor with ankylosing spondylitis or in good health (not recorded which). The V and J genes are TRBV7-2 and TRBJ2-1; a possible D gene is TRBD1 (5 bases). The CDR3 spells CASSLVATGGSYNEQFF. Here the CDR3 DNA reads TGTGCCAGCAGCTTAGTCGCAACAGGTGGCTCCTACAATGAGCAGTTCTTC.